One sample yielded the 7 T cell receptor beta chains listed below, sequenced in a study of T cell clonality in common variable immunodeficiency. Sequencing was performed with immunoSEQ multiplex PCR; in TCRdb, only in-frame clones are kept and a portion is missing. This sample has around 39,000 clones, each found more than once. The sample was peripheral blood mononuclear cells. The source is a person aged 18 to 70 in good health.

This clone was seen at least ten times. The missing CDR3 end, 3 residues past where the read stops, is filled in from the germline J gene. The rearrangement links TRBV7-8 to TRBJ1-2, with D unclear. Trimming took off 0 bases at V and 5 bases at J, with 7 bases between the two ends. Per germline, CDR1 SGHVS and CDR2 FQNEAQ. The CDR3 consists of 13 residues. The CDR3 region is CASSLAAPYGYTF. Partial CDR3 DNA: TGTGCCAGCAGCTTAGCTGCGCCATATGGC.

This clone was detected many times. CDR3 DNA, as far as it was read: TGTGCCAGCAGCCAGACTAGCGGGGCATACAATGAG. Its translation is CASSQTSGAYNE. The full CDR3 sequence reads CASSQTSGAYNEQFF. The chain uses TRBV11-3 and TRBJ2-1; 11 nucleotides match TRBD2. The CDR3 end lies 3 residues beyond the end of the read and is filled in from the germline J gene. V was clipped by 5 bases and J by 4 bases; unmatched bases: 4. Germline CDR1 reads SGHNT; CDR2 reads YENEEA. The CDR3 has 15 amino acids. Full variable domain (outside the CDR3, taken from reference TRBV11-3 and TRBJ2-1): EAGVVQSPRYKIIEKKQPVAFWCNPISGHNTLYWYLQNLGQGPELLIRYENEEAVDDSQLPKDRFSAERLKGVDSTLKIQPAELGDSAVYLCASSQTSGAYNEQFFGPGTRLTVL.

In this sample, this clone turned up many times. Incomplete CDR3 DNA: TGCAGCGCCGGACTAGCGGGAGTCAGCAATGAG. Protein: CSAGLAGVSNE. Given in full, the CDR3 is CSAGLAGVSNEQFF. The genes are TRBV29-1 and TRBJ2-1; 13 nucleotides line up with TRBD2. The CDR3 extends 3 residues past the end of the read, so its final part is completed from the germline J gene. The CDR3 sequence is 14 residues long. Germline CDR1 reads SQVTM; CDR2 reads ANQGSEA. The J segment lost 6 bases and the V segment lost 7 bases, leaving 6 bases of the junction unmatched.

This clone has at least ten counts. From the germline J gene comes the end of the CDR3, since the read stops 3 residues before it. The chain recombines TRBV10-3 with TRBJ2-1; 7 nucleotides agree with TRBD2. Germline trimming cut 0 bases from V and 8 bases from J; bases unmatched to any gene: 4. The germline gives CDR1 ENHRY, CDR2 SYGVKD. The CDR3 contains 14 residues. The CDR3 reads CAISESLASDEQFF. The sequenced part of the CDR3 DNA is TGTGCCATCAGTGAGTCACTAGCGTCGGATGAG.

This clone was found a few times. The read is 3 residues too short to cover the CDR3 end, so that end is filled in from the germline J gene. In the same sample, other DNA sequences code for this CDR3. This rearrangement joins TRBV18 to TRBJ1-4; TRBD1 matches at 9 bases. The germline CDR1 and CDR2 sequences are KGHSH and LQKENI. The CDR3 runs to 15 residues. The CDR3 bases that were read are TGTGCCAGCTCACCACGGGACAGGGTTCTAATGCAA. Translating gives CASSPRDRVLMQ. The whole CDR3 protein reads CASSPRDRVLMQLFF.

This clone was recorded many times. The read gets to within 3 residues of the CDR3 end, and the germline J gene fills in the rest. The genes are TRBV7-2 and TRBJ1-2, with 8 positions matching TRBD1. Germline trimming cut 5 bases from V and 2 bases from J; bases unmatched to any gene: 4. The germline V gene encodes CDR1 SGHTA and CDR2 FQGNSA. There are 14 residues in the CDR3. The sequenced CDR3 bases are TGTGCCAGCAGCGATCGACAGGGGAACTATGGC. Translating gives CASSDRQGNYG. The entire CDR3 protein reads CASSDRQGNYGYTF.

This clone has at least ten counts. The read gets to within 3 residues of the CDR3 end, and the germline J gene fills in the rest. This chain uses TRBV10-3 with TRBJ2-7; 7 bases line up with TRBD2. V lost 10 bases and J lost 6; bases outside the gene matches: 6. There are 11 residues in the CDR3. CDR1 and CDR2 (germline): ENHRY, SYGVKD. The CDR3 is CATGLVGEQYF. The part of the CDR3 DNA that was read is TGTGCCACCGGACTAGTCGGCGAG.